A selection of T cell receptor beta chains follows, all from one sample in a study of blood T cell repertoires in COVID-19. The protocol was immunoSEQ multiplex PCR, while the TCRdb copy is restricted to in-frame clones and leaves out a portion. Of approximately 220,000 clones listed, around four fifths are singletons. Source material: peripheral blood. The receptor source for this set is a woman aged 60-75 years who had recovered from COVID-19. Both conserved end residues are part of each CDR3. D genes are given only for firm matches.

d_call v_call cdr3_aa
- TRBV7-9 CASSSPAAQFYGYTF
- TRBV3-1/TRBV3-2 CASSQGHGGLYNEQFF
- TRBV7-2 CASSFSGTLNTEAFF
- TRBV11-1 CASSPYSSGANVLTF
TRBD1 TRBV4-1 CASSQPGQGFTGELFF
TRBD2 TRBV27 CASSLSFSGGAETQYF
- TRBV12-3/TRBV12-4 CASSSSRQPQHF
- TRBV7-6 CASSLEYRTEAFF
- TRBV18 CASSPTRNGELFF
- TRBV12-3/TRBV12-4 CASSFRGEQFF
TRBD1 TRBV4-3 CASSQAGQDFYGYTF
- TRBV30 CAWSVAVSNQPQHF
- TRBV4-1 CASSRPGGNYGYTF
- TRBV7-9 CASSGGSNQPQHF
- TRBV9 CASSPTTSWKTDTQYF
TRBD2 TRBV5-1 CASSPLGLAGITRWEQYF
- TRBV11-3 CASSLDKYEQFF
- TRBV24-1 CATKEEGSRDTEAFF
TRBD2 TRBV15 CATSRGPSGGFDGELFF
- TRBV7-9 CASSLVSGPQETQYF
- TRBV6-2/TRBV6-3 CASSNQGWYGYTF
- TRBV30 CAWSVGRGRGQPQHF
- TRBV15 CATRGQTYEQYF
TRBD1 TRBV30 CAWGGTGAEQYF
TRBD2 TRBV30 CAWTRGGLYNEQFF
- TRBV3-1/TRBV3-2 CASSQGRVNTEAFF
TRBD1 TRBV4-2 CASSQGQTGEQFF
- TRBV5-1 CASSHDRGSVETQYF
- TRBV12-5 CASGTEQGGNQPQHF
TRBD2 TRBV7-9 CAVATGGGTDTQYF
TRBD2 TRBV7-9 CASSLGGSLKTNTGELFF
- TRBV5-4 CASSLAGNTYEQYF
TRBD1 TRBV10-3 CAISDPGTGEGNYGYTF
TRBD2 TRBV20-1 CSASALSGGVGEQFF
- TRBV18 CASSPSGLGLYQPQHF
- TRBV2 CASSSDGGMEETQYF
- TRBV27 CASSLYPRGGGYTF
- TRBV7-2 CASSSSRTVLTYF
- TRBV30 CAWSVGTGVNEKLFF
- TRBV7-2 CASSQTANYGYTF
- TRBV4-2 CASSLNAGLGTDTQYF
- TRBV9 CASSKRQADYYEQYF
- TRBV25-1 CASSHTQQPQHF
- TRBV25-1 CASSHYEQYF
- TRBV27 CASSLLKTDTQYF
- TRBV3-1/TRBV3-2 CASSSPGAGEKLFF
TRBD1 TRBV9 CASSRNAGGLVNEQFF
- TRBV11-3 CASSSGDTQYF
- TRBV7-6 CASSLAWGAGNTIYF
TRBD2 TRBV10-3 CASLASGTGELFF
TRBD1 TRBV7-9 CASSLGQTNQPQHF
TRBD2 TRBV4-1 CASSQVKGEGGHQETQYF
- TRBV21-1 CASTDRRNEKLFF
- TRBV12-3/TRBV12-4 CASSLYRAAYTF
TRBD2 TRBV6-2/TRBV6-3 CASSYPSGGTDTQYF
TRBD1 TRBV29-1 CSAGLRTGTETQYF
- TRBV9 CASSVEGDPYNEQFF
- TRBV30 CAWSPGGGNQPQHF